Shown below are 27 T cell receptor beta chains from a single sample sequenced in a study of blood T cells in healthy people across ages. The use of a sample-barcoded 5' primer and a J-beta primer mix characterized a second PCR of roughly 6 to 11 cycles. TCRdb processed the 5' RACE reads anew with MiXCR; each CDR3 protein has one entry. Altogether roughly 500,000 distinct CDR3 sequences are present, less than 25% being singletons, with the ten largest covering approximately 8.7%. The same specimen was also included in a second study, on T cells of mothers and their children.

Material: blood. Receptor source: a boy aged 5-17 years in good health.

This clonotype was observed a handful of times. J is TRBJ2-5 and V is TRBV6-5; D possibly uses TRBD1 or TRBD2 (7 bases each). Germline values: CDR1 MNHEY, CDR2 SVGAGI. The CDR3 length is 13 residues. The V and J ends lost 6 bases and 7 bases respectively, with 15 bases between them. The DNA for the CDR3 is TGTGCCAGCAGGGAGTCAGGGGGGGTGACCCAGTACTTC. This sequence encodes CASRESGGVTQYF.

CDR3 amino acids: CAISGGTGEDPPLHF. The CDR3 region has the DNA TGTGCCATCAGTGGGGGAACAGGGGAAGATCCACCCCTCCACTTT. The rearrangement uses TRBV10-3 and TRBJ1-6, with 7 bases identical to TRBD1. CDR3 size: 15 residues. Germline CDR1 ENHRY, CDR2 SYGVKD. V shed 4 bases, J shed 11 bases, and the junction held 11 bases outside the gene matches.

The CDR3 reads CASSPVSGRIEQYF. The CDR3 DNA sequence: TGTGCCAGCAGCCCGGTTAGCGGGAGAATCGAGCAGTACTTC. This chain connects TRBV5-6 to TRBJ2-5, with 9 bases fitting TRBD2. The J call is uncertain, as TRBJ2-7 better fits the DNA end. This CDR3 contains 14 residues. Germline assignment: CDR1 SGHDT and CDR2 YYEEEE.

The V call is TRBV6-2 or TRBV6-3, the J call TRBJ2-2; TRBD2 is a possible D gene (5 bases). The germline gives CDR1 MNHEY, CDR2 SVGEGT. There are 13 residues in the CDR3. V lost 7 bases, J lost 7 bases, and 13 bases lay in between. This chain's CDR3 is CASTYTRGGELFF. For the CDR3, the DNA is TGTGCCAGCACCTACACCCGGGGCGGGGAGCTGTTTTTT.

The J gene is TRBJ1-1, the V gene TRBV6-5, with D unclear. Germline V gives CDR1 MNHEY, CDR2 SVGAGI. The CDR3 is made up of 13 amino acids. V was clipped by 6 bases and J by 3 bases, with 11 bases between them. CDR3: CASSPQIHTEAFF. In nucleotides, the CDR3 is TGTGCCAGCAGCCCACAGATCCACACTGAAGCTTTCTTT.

V usage is TRBV5-1 and J usage is TRBJ2-7; TRBD2 is a possible D gene (7 bases). Per germline, CDR1 SGHRS and CDR2 YFSETQ. The V and J ends lost 0 bases and 0 bases respectively, with 19 bases between them. The CDR3 length is 18 residues. CDR3 sequence reads: CASSLAVRGPPNSYEQYF. For the CDR3, the DNA is TGCGCCAGCAGCTTGGCGGTGCGGGGGCCCCCCAACTCCTACGAGCAGTACTTC.

CDR3 in DNA: TGTGCCAGCAGTTATCGAGGAACTGGAAACACCATATATTTT. It translates to CASSYRGTGNTIYF. The V call is TRBV6-5, the J call TRBJ1-3; D unresolved. Germline CDR1 MNHEY, CDR2 SVGAGI. V shed 3 bases and J shed 2 bases, with 8 bases lying between them. This CDR3 contains 14 residues.

The rearrangement uses TRBV11-2 and TRBJ2-2; D may be TRBD1 (6 bases). Trimming removed 6 bases from V and 4 bases from J, with 12 bases in between. Per germline, CDR1 SGHAT and CDR2 FQNNGV. The CDR3 loop spans 14 amino acids. DNA of the CDR3: TGTGCCAGCAGTTTCAACAGGGCCACCGGGGAGCTGTTTTTT. Translation gives CASSFNRATGELFF. Full variable domain (outside the CDR3, taken from reference TRBV11-2 and TRBJ2-2): EAGVAQSPRYKIIEKRQSVAFWCNPISGHATLYWYQQILGQGPKLLIQFQNNGVVDDSQLPKDRFSAERLKGVDSTLKIQPAKLEDSAVYLCASSFNRATGELFFGEGSRLTVL.

This clonotype showed up just a few times. The chain links TRBV20-1 to TRBJ2-1; TRBD2 matches 15 bases. Germline V gene sequence: CDR1 DFQATT, CDR2 SNEGSKA (reference sequence). This CDR3 has 17 amino acids. Trimming took 5 bases from V and 7 from J; bases not matched to a gene: 12. The DNA of the CDR3 is TGCAGTGCTCCGAAATGGACTAGCGGGAGGGCATTAAATGAGCAGTTCTTC. Translation: CSAPKWTSGRALNEQFF.

This clonotype was counted only a few times. The rearrangement links TRBV7-2 to TRBJ1-3, with D tentatively TRBD1 (6 bases). CDR3 length: 17 residues. The germline V and J ends were trimmed by 5 bases and 0 bases, with 17 bases remaining between them. Germline assignment: CDR1 SGHTA and CDR2 FQGNSA. In nucleotides, the CDR3 is TGTGCCAGCAGCAGATCCGGGACATTTCGCTCTGGAAACACCATATATTTT. It is translated as CASSRSGTFRSGNTIYF.

This rearrangement joins TRBV4-3 to TRBJ2-3; either TRBD1 or TRBD2 may fit D (5 bases each). The CDR3 is 16 residues long. Trimming took 0 bases from V and 1 from J, leaving 11 bases between them. The germline V gene has CDR1 LGHNA and CDR2 YSLEER. This CDR3 reads CASSQEWRGGTDTQYF. The CDR3 DNA is TGCGCCAGCAGCCAAGAGTGGAGAGGGGGCACAGATACGCAGTATTTT.

This clonotype was seen more than once but under ten times. CDR3 coding DNA: TGCGCCAGCAGCTCGGCTTCTATTAGGGTCAAGGATTTTTACAATGAGCAGTTCTTC. Residues: CASSSASIRVKDFYNEQFF. The V call is TRBV5-1, the J call TRBJ2-5; D is ambiguous. The last part of the DNA fits TRBJ2-1 better; the J call may be wrong. The CDR3 is made up of 19 amino acids. Germline V gives CDR1 SGHRS, CDR2 YFSETQ.

The rearrangement links TRBV21-1 to TRBJ2-3; the listed D gene, TRBD2, was not tested against the DNA. TRBV21-1 is deemed a pseudogene. CDR3 length: 21 amino acids. DNA for the CDR3: TGTGCCAGCAGCAAAGGGGAGGCCCTTTCTCCAGCGGGAGGGTTAACAGATACGCAGTATTTT. Protein sequence: CASSKGEALSPAGGLTDTQYF.

The V call is TRBV7-6, the J call TRBJ1-1; 7 bases are a match to TRBD1. The germline CDR1 and CDR2 sequences are SGHVS and FNYEAQ. The trim removed 1 base at V and 3 bases at J, leaving 8 bases unmatched. This CDR3 comprises 16 residues. The CDR3 loop is CASSLGPTGAHTEAFF. The CDR3, as DNA: TGTGCCAGCAGCTTAGGCCCTACAGGGGCACACACTGAAGCTTTCTTT.

The chain has TRBV7-9 and TRBJ2-2; 8 bases are a match to TRBD2. The CDR3 has 15 amino acids. CDR1 is SEHNR and CDR2 is FQNEAQ in the germline V gene (reference sequence). V shed 7 bases and J 0 bases; nucleotides not matched to a gene: 4. CDR3 residues: CASNRREANTGELFF. In DNA form, the CDR3 reads TGTGCCAGCAATCGGCGGGAGGCGAACACCGGGGAGCTGTTTTTT.

Concerning this clonotype itself: The junction departs from the called germline gene at one end, perhaps through a read error. The chain employs TRBV4-2 and TRBJ1-2; maybe TRBD1 (5 bases). The CDR3 is 16 amino acids. Germline CDR1 LGHNA, CDR2 YNFKEQ. The DNA of the CDR3 is TGTGTCAGCAGCCAAGAAAATTCGGGGGAGAGGCATGGCTACACCTTC. Translated: CVSSQENSGERHGYTF.

The chain is built from TRBV13 and TRBJ1-4; maybe TRBD1 (6 bases). This CDR3 is 15 amino acids long. Trimming shortened V by 2 bases and J by 0 bases, and 7 bases separated the two germline ends. Germline CDR1 reads PRHDT; CDR2 reads FYEKMQ (reference sequence). For the CDR3, the DNA is TGTGCCAGCAGCTTACGACAGGCAACTAATGAAAAACTGTTTTTT. Its protein is CASSLRQATNEKLFF.

This chain uses TRBV28 with TRBJ2-3; 8 bases map to TRBD2. Per the germline V gene, CDR1 is MDHEN and CDR2 is SYDVKM. The CDR3 contains 18 residues. With V trimmed by 2 bases and J by 6 bases, 16 bases remained unmatched. CDR3: CASSLLEGTSGGGDTQYF. Written as DNA, the CDR3 is TGTGCCAGCAGTTTACTCGAAGGAACTAGCGGAGGCGGGGATACGCAGTATTTT.

This clonotype was observed a handful of times. The chain has TRBV27 and TRBJ2-1; D is uncertain. V lost 7 bases and J lost 0, with 13 bases in between. The CDR3 has 15 amino acids. CDR1 and CDR2 from the germline V gene are MNHEY and SMNVEV (reference sequence). The CDR3 DNA follows: TGTGCCAGCACCCCTACAACTGTCTCCTACAATGAGCAGTTCTTC. It encodes CASTPTTVSYNEQFF.

V is TRBV5-5 and J is TRBJ2-5; no definite D call. Trimming took off 4 bases at V and 5 bases at J, with 18 bases between the two ends. This CDR3 is 15 amino acids long. The V gene's germline CDR1 is SGHKS and CDR2 YYEKEE (reference sequence). DNA for the CDR3: TGTGCCAGCAGCAAGGGCCTAGTTGGGCAGGAGACCCAGTACTTC. Amino acid sequence: CASSKGLVGQETQYF.

This clonotype turned up a few times. The chain joins TRBV13 to TRBJ2-1; tentatively, D is TRBD1 or TRBD2 (5 bases each). This CDR3 comprises 15 residues. Germline CDR1 is PRHDT and CDR2 is FYEKMQ (reference sequence). Deletions cut 5 bases from V and 2 bases from J, with 13 bases between. The DNA for the CDR3 is TGTGCCAGCAGCGCACGGGACCCAGCCTACAATGAGCAGTTCTTC. It is translated as CASSARDPAYNEQFF.

Only a few counts were recorded for this clonotype. This chain uses TRBV12-3 or TRBV12-4 with TRBJ2-7, with 9 bases fitting TRBD1. The length of the CDR3 is 14 residues. After removal of 9 bases from V and 5 bases from J, the junction contained 11 bases not matched to a gene. CDR3 sequence: CASAAGQGLDEQYF. DNA for the CDR3: TGTGCCAGTGCCGCGGGACAGGGACTGGACGAGCAGTACTTC.

The genes are TRBV10-3 and TRBJ2-1; TRBD2 matches 11 bases. Per germline, CDR1 ENHRY and CDR2 SYGVKD. The J segment lost 7 bases and the V segment lost 5 bases, leaving 4 bases of the junction unmatched. This CDR3 comprises 14 residues. The CDR3 reads CAISFSGRGNEQFF. The CDR3 coding sequence is TGTGCCATCAGTTTTAGCGGGAGGGGAAATGAGCAGTTCTTC.

This clonotype was seen a few times. This may come from a read error, since a much larger clone is one base off. The rearrangement joins TRBV28 to TRBJ1-4; D remains unclear. Trimming removed 6 bases at V and 4 bases at J, with 12 bases between. From germline, CDR1 is MDHEN and CDR2 SYDVKM. CDR3 size: 14 residues. The CDR3 DNA sequence: TGTGCCAGCAGGGTTAGCAGCTATAATGAAAAACTGTTTTTT. Encoded protein: CASRVSSYNEKLFF.

This clonotype has more than one count but fewer than ten. V and J are TRBV5-5 and TRBJ2-5; 7 nucleotides align to TRBD2. J lost 2 bases, V lost 0 bases, and 4 bases had no gene match. Germline loops: CDR1 SGHKS, CDR2 YYEKEE (reference sequence). CDR3 length: 15 residues. Written as DNA, the CDR3 is TGTGCCAGCAGCTTGGAGCGGGGAAAACAAGAGACCCAGTACTTC. Encoded protein: CASSLERGKQETQYF.

The chain couples TRBV7-2 to TRBJ1-1; TRBD1 aligns across 9 bases. Germline-derived CDR1 and CDR2 are SGHTA and FQGNSA. V lost 4 bases to trimming and J lost 1 base; unmatched junction nucleotides: 4. The CDR3 is 15 residues long. Here the CDR3 reads CASSYNRGPNTEAFF. The CDR3 nucleotides read TGTGCCAGCAGCTATAACAGGGGGCCGAACACTGAAGCTTTCTTT.

The chain carries TRBV4-3 and TRBJ2-7; 10 nucleotides align to TRBD2. V dropped 0 bases and J dropped 3; count of bases not matched to a gene: 5. CDR3 length equals 16 residues. Germline values: CDR1 LGHNA, CDR2 YSLEER. The CDR3 sequence: CASSQDLGLADYEQYF. CDR3 sequence (DNA): TGCGCCAGCAGCCAAGATCTAGGACTAGCGGACTACGAGCAGTACTTC.